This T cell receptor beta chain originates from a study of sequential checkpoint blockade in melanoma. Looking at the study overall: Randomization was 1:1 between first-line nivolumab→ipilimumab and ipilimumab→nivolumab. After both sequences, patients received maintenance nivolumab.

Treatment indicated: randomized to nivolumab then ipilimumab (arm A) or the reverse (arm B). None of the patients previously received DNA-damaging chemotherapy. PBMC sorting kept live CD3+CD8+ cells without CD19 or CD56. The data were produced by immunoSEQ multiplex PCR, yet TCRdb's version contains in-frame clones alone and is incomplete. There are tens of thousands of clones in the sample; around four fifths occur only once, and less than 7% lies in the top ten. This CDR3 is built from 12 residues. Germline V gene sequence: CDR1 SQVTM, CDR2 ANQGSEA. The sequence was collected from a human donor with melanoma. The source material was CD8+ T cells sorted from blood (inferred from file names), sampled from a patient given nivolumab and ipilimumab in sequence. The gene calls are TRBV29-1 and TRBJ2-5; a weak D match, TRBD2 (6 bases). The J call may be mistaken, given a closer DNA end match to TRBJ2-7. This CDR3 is CSVVEGAYEQYF. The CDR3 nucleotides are TGCAGCGTTGTGGAGGGTGCCTACGAGCAGTACTTC.